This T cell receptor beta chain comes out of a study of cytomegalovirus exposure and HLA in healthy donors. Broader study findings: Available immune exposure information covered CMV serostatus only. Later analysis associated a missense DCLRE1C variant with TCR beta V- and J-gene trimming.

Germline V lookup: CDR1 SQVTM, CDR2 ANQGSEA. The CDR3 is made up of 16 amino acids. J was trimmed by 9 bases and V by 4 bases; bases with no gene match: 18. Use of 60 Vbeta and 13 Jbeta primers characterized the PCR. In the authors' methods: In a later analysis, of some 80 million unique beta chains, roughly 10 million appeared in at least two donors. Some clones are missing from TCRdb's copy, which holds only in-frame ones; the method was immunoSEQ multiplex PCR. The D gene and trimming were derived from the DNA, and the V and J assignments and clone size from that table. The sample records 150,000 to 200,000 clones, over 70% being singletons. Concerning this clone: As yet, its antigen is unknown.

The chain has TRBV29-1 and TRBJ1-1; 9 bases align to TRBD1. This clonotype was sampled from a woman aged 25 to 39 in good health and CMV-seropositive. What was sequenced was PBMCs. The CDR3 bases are TGCAGCGTTGCTTTCCTCGGGACAGGGAATTTTGGGCAAGCTTTCTTT. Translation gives CSVAFLGTGNFGQAFF.